Listed below are T cell receptor beta chains from one sample, sequenced in a study of T cells in localized non-small cell lung cancer. Generated by immunoSEQ multiplex PCR, the TCRdb table keeps only in-frame clones and is missing some. This sample has 980 or so clones, with under 25% found just once. The sample in question was lung tumor tissue, obtained before any cancer treatment. The origin of the receptors is a man between 35 and 75 years old with stage II squamous cell lung carcinoma. The CDR3 runs from the conserved cysteine through the conserved F or W. A D gene is named only where the DNA matches it firmly. The size entry is marked missing in some rows and otherwise reads once, few, many or a size class.

>TRBV11-3|medium-sized|TRBJ2-1|TRBD2
CASSLPSGSKNEQFF
TGTGCCAGCAGCCTGCCCAGCGGGAGCAAAAATGAGCAGTTCTTC
>TRBV28|NA|TRBJ2-7|TRBD1
CASSPMTGIREQYF
TGTGCCAGCAGTCCGATGACAGGGATCCGGGAGCAGTACTTC
>TRBV6-8|NA|TRBJ2-7|NA
CASSRGGYGEQYF
TGTGCCAGCAGCCGGGGAGGTTACGGCGAGCAGTACTTC
>TRBV28|NA|TRBJ2-7|NA
CASSYPSDGAYSYEQYF
TGTGCCAGCAGTTACCCCTCAGACGGTGCCTACTCCTACGAGCAGTACTTC
>TRBV7-5|NA|TRBJ2-7|NA
CASSYPGTSGLPYEQYF
TGTGCCAGCAGTTACCCCGGGACTAGCGGCCTCCCCTACGAGCAGTACTTC
>TRBV29-1|NA|TRBJ2-3|TRBD1
CSVERSGGVNGGDTQYF
TGCAGCGTTGAAAGGTCAGGGGGTGTGAATGGTGGAGATACGCAGTATTTT
>TRBV6-8|NA|TRBJ2-2|TRBD2
CASSLGEGTGELFF
TGTGCCAGCAGTCTTGGGGAGGGCACCGGGGAGCTGTTTTTT
>TRBV10-3|NA|TRBJ1-1|TRBD1
CAISEPPGQGKNTEAFF
TGTGCCATCAGTGAGCCGCCGGGACAGGGGAAAAACACTGAAGCTTTCTTT
>TRBV25-1|NA|TRBJ1-3|TRBD1
CASSRWTGVGLGNTIYF
TGTGCCAGCTCTCGATGGACAGGGGTCGGTTTGGGTAACACCATATATTTT
>TRBV11-3|few|TRBJ2-2|NA
CASSPEDSGTGELFF
TGTGCCAGCAGCCCAGAGGACAGTGGGACCGGGGAGCTGTTTTTT
>TRBV6-8|large|TRBJ1-1|NA
CASSYLGIDAEAFF
TGTGCCAGCAGTTATTTGGGCATTGACGCTGAAGCTTTCTTT
>TRBV11-3|medium-sized|TRBJ1-1|NA
CASSLGGGWNTEAFF
TGTGCCAGCAGCTTAGGGGGGGGCTGGAACACTGAAGCTTTCTTT
>TRBV11-3|few|TRBJ2-1|TRBD2
CASRTRAGGPSSYNEQFF
TGTGCCAGCAGGACCAGGGCGGGAGGTCCGAGCTCCTACAATGAGCAGTTCTTC
>TRBV18|NA|TRBJ2-3|TRBD2
CASSPRTRGSPFTDTQYF
TGTGCCAGCTCACCAAGGACTAGAGGGTCCCCTTTCACAGATACGCAGTATTTT
>TRBV6-8|NA|TRBJ1-2|TRBD1
CASSPRDRDYGYTF
TGTGCCAGCAGTCCTAGGGACAGGGACTATGGCTACACCTTC
>TRBV18|few|TRBJ1-1|NA
CASSPDRMNTEAFF
TGTGCCAGCTCACCTGACAGGATGAACACTGAAGCTTTCTTT
>TRBV2|few|TRBJ1-2|NA
CASSRRVGGYTF
TGTGCCAGCAGCCGACGCGTGGGCGGCTACACCTTC
>TRBV11-3|NA|TRBJ2-3|NA
CASSLRTVGTDTQYF
TGTGCCAGCAGCTTACGGACAGTTGGGACAGATACGCAGTATTTT
>TRBV6-8|NA|TRBJ1-2|TRBD1
CASSRANRGGGYTF
TGTGCCAGCAGCCGAGCGAACAGGGGTGGAGGCTACACCTTC
>TRBV5-1|NA|TRBJ2-5|NA
CASSRDLEQGTQYF
TGCGCCAGCAGCAGGGACTTGGAACAGGGGACCCAGTACTTC
>TRBV6-1|NA|TRBJ2-1|NA
CASSEAGGPDEQFF
TGTGCCAGCAGTGAAGCGGGGGGGCCCGATGAGCAGTTCTTC
>TRBV29-1|once|TRBJ2-5|TRBD2
CSVSGTSGRYQETQYF
TGCAGCGTCTCCGGGACTAGCGGGAGGTACCAAGAGACCCAGTACTTC